This T cell receptor beta chain was identified during a study of T cell responses to AZD1222 COVID-19 vaccine. The CDR3 is 16 amino acids. Trimming took 7 bases from V and 0 from J, leaving 16 bases between them. Germline assignment: CDR1 SGHAT and CDR2 FQNNGV. Data came from immunoSEQ multiplex PCR; TCRdb stores just in-frame clones and leaves some out. Of 99,000 or so clones listed, about 85% are singletons. This TCR came from an adult in good health. The genes are TRBV11-2 and TRBJ2-1; possible D gene TRBD2, 5 bases. The sample in question was peripheral blood, obtained on day 0 of AZD1222 vaccination. The CDR3 nucleotides read TGTGCCAGCAACTGGGGAGTGGGAAGCTCCTACAATGAGCAGTTCTTC. Its translation: CASNWGVGSSYNEQFF.